This T cell receptor beta chain originates from a study of shared clonotypes between healthy human individuals. Study context: Each donor had three CD4 naive, three CD4 memory, two CD8 naive and one CD8 memory plate. Study-wide points: Naive subsets generally exceeded memory subsets in estimated richness.

Per the study methods: ImmunoSEQ junction-only sequences lacked quality scores, so their filtering differed. TCRdb keeps only in-frame clones here, not all; method: immunoSEQ multiplex PCR. For V, J and clone size, that table is used; D and trimming come from the DNA. The data show roughly 2 million clones, with approximately 95% seen just once and around 1.1% held by the top ten. It was CD45RO-negative cells, positively selected for CCR7, that made up naive CD8 cells, with terminally differentiated effector memory CD45RA+ cells excluded. All donors qualified as healthy HIV-negative adults and had experienced no recent acute infections or vaccinations. CDR1 and CDR2 from the germline V gene are SEHNR and FQNEAQ (reference sequence). The CDR3 is 19 amino acids. Trimming at V came to 5 bases and at J to 0 bases, leaving 8 bases not matched to a gene. On this clone itself: Its antigen is undetermined.

The clonotype originates from a man aged 18 to 29 in good health. Sequencing used naive CD8+ T cells sorted from blood. V is TRBV7-9 and J is TRBJ2-1, with 15 bases aligning to TRBD2. The CDR3 DNA reads TGTGCCAGCAGCCCACCTGGGACTAGCGGGAGGTACTCCTACAATGAGCAGTTCTTC. Its protein product is CASSPPGTSGRYSYNEQFF.